This entry concerns a single T cell receptor (beta chain). Its antigen is unknown. These data come from a study of T-cell reconstitution after alpha-beta-depleted transplantation in children. Findings and caveats of the study: Some patients showed high day-60 TCRbeta diversity, which derived from surviving recipient T cells and thymic progenitors. Newly produced T cells mostly provided counts and TCRbeta diversity after one year, as hyperexpanded clones declined. The study reportedly traced alpha-beta T cells about two months after transplant to several hundred expanded graft clones.

A library of TCRbeta sequences, prepared with unique molecular identifiers, was generated. Each CDR3 protein is one row after TCRdb ran MiXCR on the PCR reads. The sample carries 200,000 or so distinct CDR3 sequences, roughly 6% recorded once. This TCR derives from a girl under three years old with combined immunodeficiency, due to receive a stem cell transplant. The sample consisted of PBMCs, taken before TCRalphabeta/CD19-depleted stem cell transplant.

The CDR3 protein is CSARDLSSNEQFF. CDR3 DNA sequence: TGCAGTGCTAGAGACCTCAGCTCCAATGAGCAGTTCTTC. The rearrangement links TRBV20-1 to TRBJ2-1; D remains unclear. Per the germline V gene, CDR1 is DFQATT and CDR2 is SNEGSKA (reference sequence). The CDR3 has 13 amino acids. Deletions cut 0 bases from V and 6 bases from J, with 9 bases between.